The 9 T cell receptor beta chains below all came from one sample that was sequenced in a study of blood T cell repertoires in COVID-19. Measured with immunoSEQ multiplex PCR; TCRdb has only the in-frame clones, and not every one. The sample has under 250,000 clones, about nine tenths seen once; the top ten hold around 10%. The sequenced material came from peripheral blood. The origin of the receptors is a middle-aged man with COVID-19, enrolled during active disease.

The V call is TRBV6-2 or TRBV6-3, the J call TRBJ1-1; D is ambiguous. This CDR3 is built from 14 residues. Germline-derived CDR1 and CDR2 are MNHEY and SVGEGT. Trimming cost V 2 bases and J 1 base, with 8 bases left between them. The CDR3, as DNA: TGTGCCAGCAGTTACGGATGGGCGAACACTGAAGCTTTCTTT. Its translation is CASSYGWANTEAFF.

J is TRBJ1-6 and V is TRBV27; the D gene is possibly TRBD1 (5 bases). In germline, CDR1 is MNHEY, CDR2 SMNVEV (reference sequence). The CDR3 extends over 15 amino acids. V was trimmed by 2 bases and J by 7 bases, leaving 12 bases between them. CDR3 sequence reads: CASSLVGGVNSPLHF. CDR3 in DNA: TGTGCCAGCAGTTTAGTGGGGGGGGTGAATTCACCCCTCCACTTT.

The V call is TRBV28, the J call TRBJ1-3; 10 bases are a match to TRBD1. This CDR3 has 17 amino acids. V shed 4 bases, J shed 2 bases, and the junction held 8 bases outside the gene matches. Germline values: CDR1 MDHEN, CDR2 SYDVKM. The CDR3 DNA follows: TGTGCCAGCAGTTCAACCGGGACAGGGGCGCCTGGAAACACCATATATTTT. It encodes CASSSTGTGAPGNTIYF.

V usage is TRBV19 and J usage is TRBJ1-1; D might be TRBD1 (5 bases). This CDR3 has 16 residues. Germline assignment: CDR1 LNHDA and CDR2 SQIVND (reference sequence). Deletions cut 5 bases from V and 1 base from J, with 17 bases between. The CDR3: CASSSNYGGGNTEAFF. The CDR3 DNA reads TGTGCCAGTAGTTCGAATTATGGGGGGGGGAACACTGAAGCTTTCTTT.

The J gene is TRBJ2-7, the V gene TRBV4-2; D is undetermined. In germline, CDR1 is LGHNA, CDR2 YNFKEQ. V was clipped by 0 bases and J by 8 bases, with 11 bases between them. The CDR3 runs 13 residues. CDR3 sequence: CASSQEHDNKQYF. CDR3 DNA sequence: TGTGCCAGCAGCCAAGAGCATGACAATAAGCAGTACTTC.

The chain is built from TRBV4-3 and TRBJ1-3, with D perhaps TRBD1 (6 bases). Germline CDR1 LGHNA, CDR2 YSLEER. V was cut by 0 bases and J by 5 bases, with 11 bases left in between. The CDR3 loop spans 15 amino acids. CDR3 loop: CASSQDGQYRNTIYF. CDR3 nucleotides: TGCGCCAGCAGCCAAGATGGACAGTATAGAAACACCATATATTTT.

The CDR3 spells CASSPRTGGIEDTQYF. DNA of the CDR3: TGTGCCAGCTCACCCCGGACAGGGGGCATCGAAGATACGCAGTATTTT. The rearrangement joins TRBV18 to TRBJ2-3, with 11 positions matching TRBD1. The CDR3 extends over 16 amino acids. The J segment lost 5 bases and the V segment lost 3 bases, leaving 7 bases of the junction unmatched. The germline V gene has CDR1 KGHSH and CDR2 LQKENI.

V and J are TRBV6-6 and TRBJ2-1; 10 nucleotides align to TRBD2. V gave up 6 bases and J gave up 5 bases; unmatched junction bases: 4. Germline CDR1 reads MNHNY; CDR2 reads SVGAGI (reference sequence). The CDR3 runs to 14 residues. The chain's CDR3 is CASRIAGGHNEQFF. The CDR3 bases are TGTGCCAGCAGGATAGCGGGAGGCCACAATGAGCAGTTCTTC.

The chain couples TRBV30 to TRBJ1-5; 8 nucleotides line up with TRBD1. The CDR3 totals 15 residues. Germline-derived CDR1 and CDR2 are GTSNPN and SVGIG (reference sequence). J was trimmed by 5 bases and V by 5 bases; bases with no gene match: 11. The CDR3 loop is CAWAGQGATHQPQHF. CDR3 sequence (DNA): TGTGCCTGGGCGGGGCAGGGGGCAACTCATCAGCCCCAGCATTTT.